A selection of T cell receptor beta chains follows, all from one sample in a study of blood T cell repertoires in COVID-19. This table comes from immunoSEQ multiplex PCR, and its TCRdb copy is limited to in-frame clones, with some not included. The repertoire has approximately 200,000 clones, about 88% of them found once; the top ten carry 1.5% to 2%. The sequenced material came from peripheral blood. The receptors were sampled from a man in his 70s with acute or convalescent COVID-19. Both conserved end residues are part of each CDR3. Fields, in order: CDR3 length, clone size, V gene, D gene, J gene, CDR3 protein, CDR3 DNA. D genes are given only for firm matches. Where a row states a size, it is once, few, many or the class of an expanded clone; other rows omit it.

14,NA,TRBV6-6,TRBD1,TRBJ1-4,CASSFGQGGEKLFF,TGTGCCAGCAGTTTCGGACAGGGGGGTGAAAAACTGTTTTTT
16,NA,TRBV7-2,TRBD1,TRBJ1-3,CASSSQGAGTGNTIYF,TGTGCCAGCAGCTCACAGGGGGCAGGGACTGGAAACACCATATATTTT
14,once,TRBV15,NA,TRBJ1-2,CATSSQGSDYGYTF,TGTGCCACCAGCAGTCAGGGTAGTGACTATGGCTACACCTTC
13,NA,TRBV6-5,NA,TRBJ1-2,CASSIRGAYGYTF,TGTGCCAGCAGCATTCGGGGGGCGTATGGCTACACCTTC
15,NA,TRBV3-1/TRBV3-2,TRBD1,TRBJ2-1,CASSLYRDSDYEQFF,TGTGCCAGCAGCCTTTACCGGGACAGTGATTATGAGCAGTTCTTC
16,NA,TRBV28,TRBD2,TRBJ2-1,CASISASGSSYNEQFF,TGTGCCAGCATAAGCGCTAGCGGGAGCTCCTACAATGAGCAGTTCTTC
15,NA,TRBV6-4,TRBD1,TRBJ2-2,CASKPGQTYTGELFF,TGTGCCAGCAAACCGGGACAGACCTACACCGGGGAGCTGTTTTTT
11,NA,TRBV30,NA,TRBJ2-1,CAWSALNEQFF,TGTGCCTGGAGTGCCCTCAATGAGCAGTTCTTC
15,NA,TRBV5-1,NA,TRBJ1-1,CASSFSGTENTEAFF,TGCGCCAGCAGCTTTTCCGGGACTGAGAACACTGAAGCTTTCTTT
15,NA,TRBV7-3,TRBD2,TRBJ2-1,CASSLSGRNYNEQFF,TGTGCCAGCAGCTTAAGCGGGAGGAATTACAATGAGCAGTTCTTC
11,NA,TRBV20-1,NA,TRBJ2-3,CSAEVSDTQYF,TGCAGTGCTGAGGTCTCTGATACGCAGTATTTT
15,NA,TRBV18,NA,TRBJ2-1,CASLGGDRSPNEQFF,TGTGCCAGCCTGGGCGGAGACAGGAGCCCCAATGAGCAGTTCTTC
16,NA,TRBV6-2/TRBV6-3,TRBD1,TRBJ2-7,CASSLPTGDIMYEQYF,TGTGCCAGCAGCCTTCCGACAGGGGATATCATGTACGAGCAGTACTTC
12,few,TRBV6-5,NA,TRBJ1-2,CASEGQIYGYTF,TGTGCCAGCGAGGGCCAGATCTATGGCTACACCTTC
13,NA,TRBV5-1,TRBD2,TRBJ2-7,CASSFSGTDEQYF,TGCGCCAGCAGCTTTAGCGGGACTGACGAGCAGTACTTC
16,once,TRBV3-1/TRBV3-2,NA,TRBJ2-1,CASSQNPEGRGNEQFF,TGTGCCAGCAGCCAGAACCCAGAGGGCAGGGGCAATGAGCAGTTCTTC
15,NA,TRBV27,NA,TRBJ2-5,CASSFGGAVQETQYF,TGTGCCAGCAGTTTCGGGGGAGCGGTACAAGAGACCCAGTACTTC
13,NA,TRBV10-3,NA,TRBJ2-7,CAIAGGTSYEQYF,TGTGCCATCGCGGGCGGGACCTCCTACGAGCAGTACTTC
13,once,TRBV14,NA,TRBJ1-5,CASSAGGNQPQHF,TGTGCCAGCAGCGCCGGTGGCAATCAGCCCCAGCATTTT
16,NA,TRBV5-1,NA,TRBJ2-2,CASSLVVGTNTGELFF,TGCGCCAGCAGCTTGGTCGTTGGCACGAACACCGGGGAGCTGTTTTTT
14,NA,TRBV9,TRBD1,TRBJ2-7,CASSEGQNPYEQYF,TGTGCCAGCAGCGAGGGACAGAACCCCTACGAGCAGTACTTC
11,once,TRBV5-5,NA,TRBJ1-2,CASSLQGPHTF,TGTGCCAGCAGTCTACAGGGCCCCCACACCTTC
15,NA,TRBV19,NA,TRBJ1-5,CASIAQAYSNQPQHF,TGTGCCAGTATCGCTCAGGCATATAGCAATCAGCCCCAGCATTTT